The clone carrying this T cell receptor (beta chain) was detected a few times. Its target is not known. The sample originates from a study of identical twins. The study, taken as a whole, reports: The conclusions drew on cross-sectional statistical analysis instead of tracking the same donors. Out-of-frame alpha sequences common to twins exhibited an excess of low generation probability. A lower insertion count was a feature of abundant cord blood beta clonotypes, with no such feature in memory repertoires.

The V segment lost 3 bases and the J segment 5 bases; nucleotides outside the gene matches: 16. The germline gives CDR1 DFQATT, CDR2 SNEGSKA (reference sequence). This CDR3 is built from 16 residues. TCRdb processed the 5' RACE reads anew with MiXCR; each CDR3 protein has one entry. The sample consists of around 1.7 million distinct CDR3 sequences, around 29% of them appearing once. Sequencing used cord blood. V gene TRBV20-1 combines with J gene TRBJ2-7, with 7 positions matching TRBD1. This sequence was found in a newborn girl in good health. The CDR3 region has the DNA TGCAGTGCTAGTATGCGGAAACTGGGACAGAGCCACGAGCAGTACTTC. Residues: CSASMRKLGQSHEQYF.